Listed here are 16 T cell receptor beta chains from one sample, sequenced in a study of cytotoxic CD8 clonotypes in ibrutinib-treated CLL. Generated by immunoSEQ multiplex PCR, the TCRdb table keeps only in-frame clones and is missing some. There are 150,000 to 200,000 clones in the sample; more than 70% occur only once, and around 3% lies in the top ten. The specimen was PBMCs, collected at disease progression, from a patient treated with ibrutinib. The receptors originated from a human donor with chronic lymphocytic leukemia.

The V gene is TRBV18, the J gene TRBJ1-4; no firm D call. CDR1 KGHSH and CDR2 LQKENI come from the germline V gene. The V gene lost 0 bases and the J gene lost 6 bases, with 11 bases spanning the gap. CDR3 size: 15 residues. CDR3 DNA sequence: TGTGCCAGCTCACCACCGGATGGCAGCGATGAAAAACTGTTTTTT. Translation gives CASSPPDGSDEKLFF. Drawing the rest from reference TRBV18 and TRBJ1-4, the complete variable domain is NAGVMQNPRHLVRRRGQEARLRCSPMKGHSHVYWYRQLPEEGLKFMVYLQKENIIDESGMPKERFSAEFPKEGPSILRIQQVVRGDSAAYFCASSPPDGSDEKLFFGSGTQLSVL.

The chain combines TRBV28 with TRBJ1-1, with a tentative D call TRBD1 (5 bases). This CDR3 region has 17 residues. Per the germline V gene, CDR1 is MDHEN and CDR2 is SYDVKM. Trimming removed 11 bases at V and 1 base at J, with 26 bases between. The CDR3 reads CACLSGQGRSWNTEAFF. CDR3 nucleotides: TGTGCCTGCCTGTCTGGTCAGGGTCGAAGTTGGAACACTGAAGCTTTCTTT.

The chain is built from TRBV18 and TRBJ2-5, with 10 bases lining up with TRBD1. The V gene end was trimmed by 3 bases and the J gene end by 4 bases; junction bases not matched to a gene: 5. Germline assignment: CDR1 KGHSH and CDR2 LQKENI. The length of the CDR3 is 15 residues. In nucleotides, the CDR3 is TGTGCCAGCTCACCTGGACGGGACAGGGGAGAGACCCAGTACTTC. The encoded protein is CASSPGRDRGETQYF.

The rearrangement uses TRBV30 and TRBJ1-2; D ambiguous. V lost 0 bases and J 0 bases, leaving 8 bases between the germline ends. The CDR3 is 14 residues long. Germline CDR1 is GTSNPN and CDR2 is SVGIG (reference sequence). The CDR3 DNA reads TGTGCCTGGAGTGTGGTCAACGCTAACTATGGCTACACCTTC. It encodes CAWSVVNANYGYTF.

In DNA form, the CDR3 reads TGTGCCAGCACAGATCATGGGGCGGGAGAGATCCCCCATTGGTACGAGCAGTACTTC. It yields the protein CASTDHGAGEIPHWYEQYF. The rearrangement links TRBV2 to TRBJ2-7; 7 bases are a match to TRBD2. The germline gives CDR1 SNHLY, CDR2 FYNNEI. The CDR3 loop spans 19 amino acids. V dropped 7 bases and J dropped 4; count of bases not matched to a gene: 25.

The gene calls are TRBV15 and TRBJ1-4; the D is unclear. The CDR3 is 16 residues long. CDR1 is LNHNV and CDR2 is YYDKDF in the germline V gene (reference sequence). With 1 base removed from V and 5 bases from J, the gap between germline ends came to 14 bases. This CDR3 reads CATSRVVGGRNEKLFF. DNA of the CDR3: TGTGCCACCAGCAGAGTGGTGGGAGGACGGAATGAAAAACTGTTTTTT. The full variable domain, its missing parts supplied by reference TRBV15 and TRBJ1-4, is DAMVIQNPRYQVTQFGKPVTLSCSQTLNHNVMYWYQQKSSQAPKLLFHYYDKDFNNEADTPDNFQSRRPNTSFCFLDIRSPGLGDTAMYLCATSRVVGGRNEKLFFGSGTQLSVL.

The chain carries TRBV6-5 and TRBJ2-3; tentatively, D is TRBD2 (6 bases). Per germline, CDR1 MNHEY and CDR2 SVGAGI. The CDR3 has 16 amino acids. Trimming removed 3 bases from V and 7 bases from J, with 20 bases in between. The CDR3 coding sequence is TGTGCCAGCAGTTATACTGGGACTCAATACCGGAATACGCAGTATTTT. It is translated as CASSYTGTQYRNTQYF.

The V gene is TRBV19, the J gene TRBJ1-1; D is perhaps TRBD1 (6 bases). Trimming shortened V by 6 bases and J by 11 bases, and 22 bases separated the two germline ends. There are 14 residues in the CDR3. The germline V gene has CDR1 LNHDA and CDR2 SQIVND (reference sequence). CDR3 loop: CASSNISTGLGAFF. For the CDR3, the DNA is TGTGCCAGTAGCAATATATCCACAGGGTTGGGTGCTTTCTTT.

V is TRBV7-9 and J is TRBJ2-6; D ambiguous. The CDR3 totals 15 residues. Trimming shortened V by 6 bases and J by 0 bases, and 9 bases separated the two germline ends. Germline V gene sequence: CDR1 SEHNR, CDR2 FQNEAQ (reference sequence). The CDR3 sequence is CASRRDISGANVLTF. DNA for the CDR3: TGTGCCAGCAGACGCGATATCTCTGGGGCCAACGTCCTGACTTTC.

The chain is built from TRBV4-3 and TRBJ2-2; TRBD1 matches at 9 bases. The CDR3 extends over 18 amino acids. The junction had 8 bases not matched to a gene; V was cut back by 0 bases and J by 3 bases. Germline CDR1 reads LGHNA; CDR2 reads YSLEER. CDR3 coding DNA: TGCGCCAGCAGCCAAGAAACCCGGGACAGGGTCGACACCGGGGAGCTGTTTTTT. Residues: CASSQETRDRVDTGELFF.

The chain employs TRBV5-1 and TRBJ1-2; no definite D call. V shed 3 bases and J shed 2 bases, with 11 bases lying between them. There are 14 residues in the CDR3. The germline CDR1 and CDR2 sequences are SGHRS and YFSETQ. The CDR3 DNA reads TGCGCCAGCAGCTCCGGAGGGCAAAACTATGGCTACACCTTC. Its translation is CASSSGGQNYGYTF.

This chain joins TRBV4-1 and TRBJ2-2; 7 nucleotides line up with TRBD1. With 4 bases clipped from V and 8 bases from J, the junction kept 7 bases outside the gene matches. The CDR3 consists of 14 residues. Germline V CDR1 and CDR2: MGHRA, YSYEKL. The CDR3 protein is CASSPYRGAGELFF. In DNA, the CDR3 is TGCGCCAGCAGCCCGTACAGGGGAGCGGGGGAGCTGTTTTTT.

The chain employs TRBV7-9 and TRBJ2-1; 13 bases are shared with TRBD2. The V gene's germline CDR1 is SEHNR and CDR2 FQNEAQ (reference sequence). The CDR3 runs to 19 residues. Trimming at V came to 4 bases and at J to 1 base, leaving 10 bases not matched to a gene. The CDR3 bases are TGTGCCAGCAGCTCATCCGGGACTAGCGGGATTGAGTCCTACAATGAGCAGTTCTTC. It specifies CASSSSGTSGIESYNEQFF.

The genes are TRBV21-1 and TRBJ2-5; whether TRBD1, the table's D call, matches the DNA was not checked. TRBV21-1 is recorded as a pseudogene. The CDR3 contains 16 residues. The CDR3 coding sequence is TGTGCCAGCAGCACCTCCGTACAGGGGGCTCAAGAGACCCAGTACTTC. Protein sequence: CASSTSVQGAQETQYF.

The genes are TRBV29-1 and TRBJ1-3; 10 bases line up with TRBD1. CDR3 length: 15 amino acids. The germline V gene encodes CDR1 SQVTM and CDR2 ANQGSEA. Germline trimming cut 4 bases from V and 0 bases from J; bases unmatched to any gene: 3. The CDR3 protein is CSVGGTGASGNTIYF. CDR3 sequence (DNA): TGCAGCGTTGGAGGGACAGGGGCCTCTGGAAACACCATATATTTT.

This chain joins TRBV29-1 and TRBJ1-1; a possible D gene is TRBD1 (5 bases). The CDR3 extends over 11 amino acids. V lost 8 bases and J lost 5, with 12 bases in between. Looked up from germline, CDR1 is SQVTM and CDR2 is ANQGSEA. The CDR3 bases are TGCAGCACAATTTGGGGGACTGAAGCTTTCTTT. Amino acid sequence: CSTIWGTEAFF.